This T cell receptor (beta chain) stems from a study of read filtering for tumor transcriptome and immune sequencing. Background on the study: The cohort had approximately 16 men and over twelve women aged roughly 47 to 85, mean about 72 years.

This clonotype was counted ten times or more. The antigen is unknown. Molecular barcoded adaptors covering alpha/delta and beta/gamma chains were used on roughly 370 ng RNA. Using its own MiXCR run on the reads, TCRdb lists one record per CDR3 protein. The sample holds about 86,000 distinct CDR3 sequences, roughly 12% seen once. The V gene end was trimmed by 6 bases and the J gene end by 5 bases; junction bases not matched to a gene: 17. The germline CDR1 and CDR2 sequences are MNHEY and SMNVEV (reference sequence). CDR3 size: 18 residues. Overall study findings and caveats: IR-seq captured clonotypes deeper and more reliably than RNA-seq.

Sequenced: a population of CD138-negative cells sorted from bone marrow. This chain joins TRBV27 and TRBJ1-2, with 11 bases lining up with TRBD1. The sequence came from a donor at least 40 years old with multiple myeloma. Written as DNA, the CDR3 is TGTGCCAGCAGCCTAACCCGGACAGGGGGCAGGCCCCTGTATGGCTACACCTTC. Its protein is CASSLTRTGGRPLYGYTF.